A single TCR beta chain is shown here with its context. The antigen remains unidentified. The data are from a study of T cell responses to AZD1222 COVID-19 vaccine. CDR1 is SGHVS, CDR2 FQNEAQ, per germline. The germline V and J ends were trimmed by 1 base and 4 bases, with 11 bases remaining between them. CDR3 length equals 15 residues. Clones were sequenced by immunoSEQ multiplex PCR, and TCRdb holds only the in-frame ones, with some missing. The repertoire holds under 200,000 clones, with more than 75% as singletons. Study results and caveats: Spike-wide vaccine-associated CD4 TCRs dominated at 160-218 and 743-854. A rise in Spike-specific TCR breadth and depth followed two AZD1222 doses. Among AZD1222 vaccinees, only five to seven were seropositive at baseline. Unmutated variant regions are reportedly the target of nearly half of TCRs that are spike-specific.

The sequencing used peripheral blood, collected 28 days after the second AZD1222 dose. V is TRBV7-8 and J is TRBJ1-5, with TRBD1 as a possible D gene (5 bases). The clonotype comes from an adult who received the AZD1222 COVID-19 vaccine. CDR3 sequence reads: CASSLGSGPNQPQHF. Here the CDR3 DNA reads TGTGCCAGCAGCTTAGGATCGGGGCCAAATCAGCCCCAGCATTTT.